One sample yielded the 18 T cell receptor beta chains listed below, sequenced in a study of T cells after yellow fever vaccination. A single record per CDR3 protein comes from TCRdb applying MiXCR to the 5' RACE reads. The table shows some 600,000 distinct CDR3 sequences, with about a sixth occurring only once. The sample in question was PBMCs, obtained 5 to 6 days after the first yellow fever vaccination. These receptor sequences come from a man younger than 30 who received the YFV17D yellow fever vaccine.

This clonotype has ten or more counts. The CDR3 reads CASSFGPNSPLHF. Written as DNA, the CDR3 is TGTGCCAGCAGCTTCGGACCAAATTCACCCCTCCACTTT. This chain joins TRBV7-2 and TRBJ1-6; D not resolved. The CDR3 contains 13 residues. V lost 3 bases, J lost 7 bases, and 7 bases lay in between. The germline V gene has CDR1 SGHTA and CDR2 FQGNSA.

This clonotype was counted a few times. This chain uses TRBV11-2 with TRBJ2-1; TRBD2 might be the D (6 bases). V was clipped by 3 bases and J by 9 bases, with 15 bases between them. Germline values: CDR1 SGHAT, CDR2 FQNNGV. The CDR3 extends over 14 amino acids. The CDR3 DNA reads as TGTGCCAGCAGCTTGGCCGGGACTGGCATTGAGCAGTTCTTC. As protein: CASSLAGTGIEQFF. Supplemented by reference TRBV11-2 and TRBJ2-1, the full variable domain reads EAGVAQSPRYKIIEKRQSVAFWCNPISGHATLYWYQQILGQGPKLLIQFQNNGVVDDSQLPKDRFSAERLKGVDSTLKIQPAKLEDSAVYLCASSLAGTGIEQFFGPGTRLTVL.

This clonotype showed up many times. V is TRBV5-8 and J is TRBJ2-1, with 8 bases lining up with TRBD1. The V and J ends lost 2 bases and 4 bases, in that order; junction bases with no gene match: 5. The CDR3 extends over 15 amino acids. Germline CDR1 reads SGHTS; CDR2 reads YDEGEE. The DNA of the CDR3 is TGTGCCAGCAGCTTCAGGGGGCTAGGTTACAATGAGCAGTTCTTC. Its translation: CASSFRGLGYNEQFF.

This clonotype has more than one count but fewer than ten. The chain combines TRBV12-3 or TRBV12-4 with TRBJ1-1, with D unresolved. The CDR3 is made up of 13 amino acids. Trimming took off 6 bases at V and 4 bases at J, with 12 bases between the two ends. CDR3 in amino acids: CASRRETVTEAFF. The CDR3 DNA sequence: TGTGCCAGCAGACGCGAGACGGTCACTGAAGCTTTCTTT.

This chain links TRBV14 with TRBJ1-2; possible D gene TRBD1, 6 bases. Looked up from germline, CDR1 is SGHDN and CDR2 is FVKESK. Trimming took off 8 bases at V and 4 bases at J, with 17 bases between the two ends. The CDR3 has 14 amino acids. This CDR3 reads CASGTGAGGYGYTF. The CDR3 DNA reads TGTGCCAGCGGAACGGGGGCCGGAGGCTATGGCTACACCTTC. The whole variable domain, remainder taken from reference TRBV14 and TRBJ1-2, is EAGVTQFPSHSVIEKGQTVTLRCDPISGHDNLYWYRRVMGKEIKFLLHFVKESKQDESGMPNNRFLAERTGGTYSTLKVQPAELEDSGVYFCASGTGAGGYGYTFGSGTRLTVV.

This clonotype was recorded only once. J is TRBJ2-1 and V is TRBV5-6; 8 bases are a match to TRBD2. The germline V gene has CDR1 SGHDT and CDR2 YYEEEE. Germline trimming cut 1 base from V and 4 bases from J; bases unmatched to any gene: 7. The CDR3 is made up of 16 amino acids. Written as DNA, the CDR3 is TGTGCCAGCAGCTTGAGTTTGCGGGGGGCGTACAATGAGCAGTTCTTC. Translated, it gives CASSLSLRGAYNEQFF.

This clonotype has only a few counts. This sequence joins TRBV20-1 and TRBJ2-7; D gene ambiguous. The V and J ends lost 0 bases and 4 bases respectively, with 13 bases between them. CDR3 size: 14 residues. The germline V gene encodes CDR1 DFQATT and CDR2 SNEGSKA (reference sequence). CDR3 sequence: CSARDSEASYEQYV. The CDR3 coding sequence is TGCAGTGCTAGAGATTCAGAGGCGTCGTACGAGCAGTACGTC.

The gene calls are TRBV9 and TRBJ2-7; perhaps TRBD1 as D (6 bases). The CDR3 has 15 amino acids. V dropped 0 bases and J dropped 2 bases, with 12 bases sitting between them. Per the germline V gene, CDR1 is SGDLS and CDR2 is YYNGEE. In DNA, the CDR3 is TGTGCCAGCAGCGTAGCTCCGGGACAAACCTACGAGCAGTACTTC. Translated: CASSVAPGQTYEQYF.

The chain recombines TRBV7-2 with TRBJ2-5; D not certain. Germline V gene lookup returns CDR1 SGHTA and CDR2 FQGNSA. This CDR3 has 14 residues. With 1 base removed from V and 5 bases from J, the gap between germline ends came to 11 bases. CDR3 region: CASSLDGSRETQYF. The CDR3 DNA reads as TGTGCCAGCAGCTTAGACGGATCTCGGGAGACCCAGTACTTC.

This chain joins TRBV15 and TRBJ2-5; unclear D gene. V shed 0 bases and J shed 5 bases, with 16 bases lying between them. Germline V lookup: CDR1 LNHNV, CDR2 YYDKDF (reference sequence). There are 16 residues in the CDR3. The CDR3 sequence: CATSRDRGLARETQYF. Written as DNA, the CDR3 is TGTGCCACCAGCAGAGATCGAGGTCTCGCTCGGGAGACCCAGTACTTC. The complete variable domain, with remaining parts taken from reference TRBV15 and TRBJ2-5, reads DAMVIQNPRYQVTQFGKPVTLSCSQTLNHNVMYWYQQKSSQAPKLLFHYYDKDFNNEADTPDNFQSRRPNTSFCFLDIRSPGLGDTAMYLCATSRDRGLARETQYFGPGTRLLVL.

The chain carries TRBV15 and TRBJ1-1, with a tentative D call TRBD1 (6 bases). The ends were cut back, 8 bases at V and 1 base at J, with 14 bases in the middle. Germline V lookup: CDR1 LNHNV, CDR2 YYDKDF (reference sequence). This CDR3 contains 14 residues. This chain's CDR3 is CATCADSENTEAFF. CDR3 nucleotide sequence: TGTGCCACCTGCGCGGACAGTGAGAACACTGAAGCTTTCTTT.

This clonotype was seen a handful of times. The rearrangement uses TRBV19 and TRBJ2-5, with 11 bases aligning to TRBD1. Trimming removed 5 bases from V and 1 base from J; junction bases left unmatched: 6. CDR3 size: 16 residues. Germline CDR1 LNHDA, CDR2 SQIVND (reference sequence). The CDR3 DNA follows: TGTGCCAGTAGTCCCCGGGACAGGGGGTTCCAAGAGACCCAGTACTTC. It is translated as CASSPRDRGFQETQYF.

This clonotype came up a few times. The CDR3 is CAISENEENGYTF. The CDR3 DNA reads as TGTGCCATCAGTGAAAACGAGGAGAATGGCTACACCTTC. This chain joins TRBV10-3 and TRBJ1-2; D gene uncertain. V gave up 3 bases and J gave up 6 bases, with 11 bases separating them. Germline CDR1 is ENHRY and CDR2 is SYGVKD. This CDR3 has 13 residues.

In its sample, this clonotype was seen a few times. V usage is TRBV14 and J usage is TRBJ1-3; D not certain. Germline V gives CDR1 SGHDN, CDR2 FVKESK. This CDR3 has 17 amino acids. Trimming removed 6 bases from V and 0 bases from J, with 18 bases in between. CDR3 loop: CASSSSAHFSSGNTIYF. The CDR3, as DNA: TGTGCCAGCAGTTCCTCTGCGCATTTCTCCTCTGGAAACACCATATATTTT.

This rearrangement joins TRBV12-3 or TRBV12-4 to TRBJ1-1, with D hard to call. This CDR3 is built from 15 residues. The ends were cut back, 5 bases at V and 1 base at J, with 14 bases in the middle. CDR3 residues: CASSVTQTGNTEAFF. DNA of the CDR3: TGTGCCAGCAGTGTCACTCAGACTGGGAACACTGAAGCTTTCTTT.

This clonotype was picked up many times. CDR3 nucleotide sequence: TGTGCCAGCAGTCCAGGACAGGGGGGGACCGGGGAGCTGTTTTTT. Its translation: CASSPGQGGTGELFF. The rearrangement joins TRBV6-2 or TRBV6-3 to TRBJ2-2; 10 nucleotides agree with TRBD1. This CDR3 comprises 15 residues. V was clipped by 5 bases and J by 5 bases; unmatched bases: 5. The germline V gene encodes CDR1 MNHEY and CDR2 SVGEGT.

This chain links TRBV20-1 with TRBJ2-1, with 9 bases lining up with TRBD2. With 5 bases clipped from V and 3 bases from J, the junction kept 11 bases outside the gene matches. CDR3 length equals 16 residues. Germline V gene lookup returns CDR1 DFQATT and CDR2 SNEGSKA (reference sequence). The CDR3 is CSAPLISGGRYNEQFF. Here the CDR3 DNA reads TGCAGTGCTCCCTTGATTAGCGGGGGCCGCTACAATGAGCAGTTCTTC.

The CDR3 sequence is CASSPPQLGETQYF. The CDR3 DNA sequence: TGTGCCAGCTCACCACCCCAGCTAGGAGAGACCCAGTACTTC. V usage is TRBV18 and J usage is TRBJ2-5; D is unclear. Germline V gives CDR1 KGHSH, CDR2 LQKENI. The V gene lost 0 bases and the J gene lost 4 bases, with 9 bases spanning the gap. The CDR3 consists of 14 residues.